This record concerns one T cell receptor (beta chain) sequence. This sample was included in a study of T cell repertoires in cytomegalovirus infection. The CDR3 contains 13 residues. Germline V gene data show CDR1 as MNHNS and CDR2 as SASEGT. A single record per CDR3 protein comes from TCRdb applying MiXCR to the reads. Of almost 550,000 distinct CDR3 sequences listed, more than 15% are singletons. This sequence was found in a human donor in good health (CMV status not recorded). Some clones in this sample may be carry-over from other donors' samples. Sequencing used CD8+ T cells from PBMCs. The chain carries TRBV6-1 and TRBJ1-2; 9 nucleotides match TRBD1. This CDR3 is CSRRGQGIYGYTF. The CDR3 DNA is TGTTCCCGTCGGGGACAGGGCATTTATGGCTACACCTTC.